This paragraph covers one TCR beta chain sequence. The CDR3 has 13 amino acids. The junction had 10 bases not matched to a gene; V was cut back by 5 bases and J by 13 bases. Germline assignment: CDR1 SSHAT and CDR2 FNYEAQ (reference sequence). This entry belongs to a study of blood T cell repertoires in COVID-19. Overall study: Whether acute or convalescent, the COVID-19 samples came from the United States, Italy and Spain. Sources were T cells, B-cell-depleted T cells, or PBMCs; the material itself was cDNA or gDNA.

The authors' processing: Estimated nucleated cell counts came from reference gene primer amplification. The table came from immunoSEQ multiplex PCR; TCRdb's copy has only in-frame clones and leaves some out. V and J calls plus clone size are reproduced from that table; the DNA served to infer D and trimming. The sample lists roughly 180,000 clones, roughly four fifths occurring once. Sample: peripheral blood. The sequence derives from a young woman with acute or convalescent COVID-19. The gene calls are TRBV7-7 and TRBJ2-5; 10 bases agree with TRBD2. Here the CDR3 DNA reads TGTGCCAGCAGCCCAACTAGCGGGGCCGCTGGGTACTTC. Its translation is CASSPTSGAAGYF.